Following are 26 T cell receptor beta chains from one sample sequenced in a study of blood T cell repertoires in COVID-19. Libraries were prepared by immunoSEQ multiplex PCR; TCRdb keeps only in-frame clonotypes and omits some of them. The sample comprises some 130,000 clones, 88% of which are singletons, and less than 2.5% rests with the top ten. The sequencing sample was made of peripheral blood. The receptors were sampled from a man aged 70-80 years with active COVID-19.

V gene TRBV6-5 combines with J gene TRBJ1-1; perhaps TRBD1 as D (6 bases). There are 14 residues in the CDR3. Per germline, CDR1 MNHEY and CDR2 SVGAGI. V was pared by 6 bases and J by 1 base, with 12 bases between. The CDR3 coding sequence is TGTGCCAGCAGAATCGGGACAACGAACACTGAAGCTTTCTTT. Translating gives CASRIGTTNTEAFF.

DNA of the CDR3: TGTGCCAGTACCGTTAGGGGTGTCGGCGGGACGGACGAGCAGTACTTC. This translates into CASTVRGVGGTDEQYF. The V call is TRBV19, the J call TRBJ2-7; tentatively, D is TRBD2 (6 bases). The CDR3 has 16 amino acids. Germline assignment: CDR1 LNHDA and CDR2 SQIVND (reference sequence). Deletions cut 7 bases from V and 5 bases from J, with 24 bases between.

The chain is built from TRBV29-1 and TRBJ2-7; tentatively, D is TRBD1 (6 bases). V lost 3 bases to trimming and J lost 5 bases, with 11 bases between them. The CDR3 spans 12 residues. Germline V gene lookup returns CDR1 SQVTM and CDR2 ANQGSEA. In DNA, the CDR3 is TGCAGCGTTGACAGGGGTGTAGACGAGCAGTACTTC. It yields the protein CSVDRGVDEQYF.

This clone has a single count. The genes are TRBV4-3 and TRBJ1-3; 9 nucleotides align to TRBD1. J gave up 6 bases and V 2 bases, and 5 bases lay outside the gene matches. Germline CDR1 and CDR2: LGHNA and YSLEER. The CDR3 covers 15 residues. CDR3: CASSQSRTGENTIYF. The CDR3 bases are TGCGCCAGCAGCCAATCACGGACAGGGGAAAACACCATATATTTT.

The chain uses TRBV27 and TRBJ2-1, with a tentative D call TRBD2 (6 bases). V was pared by 3 bases and J by 0 bases, with 9 bases between. The CDR3 is made up of 15 amino acids. Germline V CDR1 and CDR2: MNHEY, SMNVEV (reference sequence). The CDR3 spells CASSLEGSSYNEQFF. The CDR3 DNA is TGTGCCAGCAGTTTGGAGGGTAGCTCCTACAATGAGCAGTTCTTC.

The chain joins TRBV6-2 or TRBV6-3 to TRBJ2-5, with 10 positions matching TRBD1. This CDR3 is built from 15 residues. In germline, CDR1 is MNHEY, CDR2 SVGEGT. V dropped 2 bases and J dropped 5; count of bases not matched to a gene: 5. The CDR3 spells CASSYGDRGTETQYF. The DNA of the CDR3 is TGTGCCAGCAGTTACGGGGACAGGGGAACGGAGACCCAGTACTTC.

This clone was seen repeatedly, ten times or more. The rearrangement uses TRBV7-9 and TRBJ1-5; maybe TRBD1 (6 bases). The CDR3 has 15 residues. Germline lookup yields CDR1 SEHNR and CDR2 FQNEAQ (reference sequence). Trimming cost V 3 bases and J 3 bases, with 12 bases left between them. The CDR3 nucleotides are TGTGCCAGCAGCTTGGTAGGGGGTTCCAATCAGCCCCAGCATTTT. It is translated as CASSLVGGSNQPQHF.

The V gene is TRBV24-1, the J gene TRBJ2-1; TRBD2 matches 10 bases. V trimming: 4 bases; J trimming: 10 bases; junction bases outside the gene matches: 6. CDR1 is KGHDR and CDR2 is SFDVKD in the germline V gene. This CDR3 spans 14 amino acids. The DNA for the CDR3 is TGTGCCACCAGTGAGGCTAGCGGGAGTAGAGAGCAGTTCTTC. This translates into CATSEASGSREQFF.

This clone was found once. The chain joins TRBV19 to TRBJ2-1, with 8 bases matching TRBD2. Unmatched junction bases numbered 10, after V lost 6 bases and J lost 3 bases. Germline V gene data show CDR1 as LNHDA and CDR2 as SQIVND (reference sequence). CDR3 length: 16 residues. CDR3: CASSPRLSGSYNEQFF. CDR3 DNA sequence: TGTGCCAGTAGCCCCCGGTTGAGCGGGAGCTACAATGAGCAGTTCTTC.

This rearrangement joins TRBV3-1 (or the pseudogene TRBV3-2) to TRBJ1-1, with 7 nucleotides matching TRBD1. The trim removed 4 bases at V and 8 bases at J, leaving 7 bases unmatched. The CDR3 is 13 residues long. Germline loops: CDR1 LGHDT, CDR2 YNNKEL (reference sequence). CDR3 DNA sequence: TGTGCCAGCAGCCTCCCGGACAGGACAGAAGCTTTCTTT. Residues: CASSLPDRTEAFF.

This chain uses TRBV10-3 with TRBJ2-4; D is unclear. V was cut by 3 bases and J by 6 bases, with 6 bases left in between. Germline V gene sequence: CDR1 ENHRY, CDR2 SYGVKD. The CDR3 loop spans 12 amino acids. As DNA, the CDR3 is TGTGCCATCAGTGACGGTCTAAACATTCAGTACTTC. Amino acids: CAISDGLNIQYF.

CDR3 in DNA: TGTGCCAGCAGCTTGGGACAGAATTACGAGCAGTACTTC. Amino acids: CASSLGQNYEQYF. The chain couples TRBV5-6 to TRBJ2-7; D may be TRBD1 (5 bases). The CDR3 covers 13 residues. CDR1 SGHDT and CDR2 YYEEEE come from the germline V gene. V gave up 0 bases and J gave up 4 bases, with 8 bases separating them.

The V and J genes are TRBV7-5 and TRBJ1-1; the table's D call, TRBD1, has no DNA check behind it. TRBV7-5 is termed a pseudogene. The CDR3 sequence is 16 residues long. DNA for the CDR3: TGTGCCAGAAGCCAACGGGACAAAAGGTCGAACACTGAAGCTTTCTTT. This encodes CARSQRDKRSNTEAFF.

The chain is built from TRBV27 and TRBJ1-1; D is unclear. CDR1 and CDR2 (germline): MNHEY, SMNVEV (reference sequence). Trimming left V 5 bases short and J 4 bases short, with 14 bases between. The CDR3 is 14 residues long. CDR3 coding DNA: TGTGCCAGCAGTCCCTTTAAGGGAGTCACTGAAGCTTTCTTT. As protein: CASSPFKGVTEAFF.

The V call is TRBV27, the J call TRBJ2-1; TRBD2 matches at 10 bases. The germline CDR1 and CDR2 sequences are MNHEY and SMNVEV (reference sequence). V lost 5 bases, J lost 1 base, and 5 bases stayed unmatched. CDR3 size: 16 residues. DNA for the CDR3: TGTGCCAGCAGTCGCAGCGGGAGGGGGTCCTACAATGAGCAGTTCTTC. Translated, it gives CASSRSGRGSYNEQFF.

The V call is TRBV5-1, the J call TRBJ1-2; D unresolved. This CDR3 spans 13 amino acids. The V gene's germline CDR1 is SGHRS and CDR2 YFSETQ. V was pared by 0 bases and J by 6 bases, with 9 bases between. This CDR3 is CASSLGGGNGYTF. CDR3 DNA: TGCGCCAGCAGCTTGGGGGGAGGAAATGGCTACACCTTC.

V is TRBV9 and J is TRBJ1-2; D gene unclear. This CDR3 has 16 amino acids. Per germline, CDR1 SGDLS and CDR2 YYNGEE. Trimming took 4 bases from V and 4 from J, leaving 20 bases between them. The CDR3 sequence is CASSLSKFRRFYGYTF. In DNA, the CDR3 is TGTGCCAGCAGCCTTAGTAAGTTCAGGAGGTTCTATGGCTACACCTTC.

The chain joins TRBV2 to TRBJ2-5; 16 bases agree with TRBD2. Germline trimming cut 4 bases from V and 5 bases from J; bases unmatched to any gene: 4. The CDR3 covers 16 residues. Germline CDR1 reads SNHLY; CDR2 reads FYNNEI. The CDR3 bases are TGTGCCAGCAGTGCTGGGACTAGCGGGAGGGTGGAGACCCAGTACTTC. Its translation: CASSAGTSGRVETQYF.

The chain links TRBV12-3 or TRBV12-4 to TRBJ1-6; no definite D call. V lost 3 bases, J lost 10 bases, and 10 bases lay in between. The CDR3 sequence is 13 residues long. CDR3 in amino acids: CASSFRETSPLHF. The CDR3 DNA follows: TGTGCCAGCAGTTTCCGGGAAACGTCACCCCTCCACTTT.

CDR3 region: CASSLGTSGNNEQFF. The CDR3 DNA reads TGTGCCAGCAGCCTCGGGACTAGCGGGAACAATGAGCAGTTCTTC. The rearrangement uses TRBV27 and TRBJ2-1; TRBD2 matches 13 bases. The CDR3 is made up of 15 amino acids. V lost 6 bases to trimming and J lost 5 bases; unmatched junction nucleotides: 4. Germline loops: CDR1 MNHEY, CDR2 SMNVEV (reference sequence).

The chain couples TRBV7-2 to TRBJ1-3, with D unresolved. Germline assignment: CDR1 SGHTA and CDR2 FQGNSA. Between the trimmed V and J ends, which lost 5 bases and 1 base, there was a span of 15 bases. This CDR3 is built from 16 residues. The CDR3 region has the DNA TGTGCCAGCAGCCTCCAGAAGTTGTTATCTGGAAACACCATATATTTT. It codes for CASSLQKLLSGNTIYF.

The chain has TRBV24-1 and TRBJ2-7; maybe TRBD1 (5 bases). The CDR3 extends over 14 amino acids. Germline V lookup: CDR1 KGHDR, CDR2 SFDVKD. V was cut by 4 bases and J by 0 bases, with 9 bases left in between. CDR3 region: CATSDLGVSYEQYF. The CDR3 bases are TGTGCCACCAGTGACCTAGGGGTCTCCTACGAGCAGTACTTC.

This clone appeared a few times. The V gene is TRBV27, the J gene TRBJ2-7; 11 bases align to TRBD1. The trim removed 6 bases at V and 2 bases at J, leaving 9 bases unmatched. CDR1 MNHEY and CDR2 SMNVEV come from the germline V gene (reference sequence). The CDR3 spans 16 residues. The CDR3 DNA sequence: TGTGCCAGCAGCTACTCCCGGACAGGGGGCACCTACGAGCAGTACTTC. Translation gives CASSYSRTGGTYEQYF.

The rearrangement joins TRBV19 to TRBJ1-1, with D possibly matching TRBD1 (6 bases). Germline CDR1 LNHDA, CDR2 SQIVND (reference sequence). Trimming removed 4 bases from V and 11 bases from J, with 20 bases in between. The CDR3 extends over 14 amino acids. The CDR3 region has the DNA TGTGCCAGTAGTACCTTAGGGGGTACCATTGAGGCTTTCTTT. It specifies CASSTLGGTIEAFF.

The genes are TRBV29-1 and TRBJ1-4; D is uncertain. Trimming stripped 5 bases from V and 3 bases from J, with 7 bases between. From germline, CDR1 is SQVTM and CDR2 ANQGSEA. The CDR3 has 12 amino acids. CDR3 protein: CSVRDPNEKLFF. The DNA of the CDR3 is TGCAGCGTTAGAGATCCTAATGAAAAACTGTTTTTT.

The chain recombines TRBV4-1 with TRBJ1-4; TRBD1 agrees at 7 bases. The CDR3 is made up of 15 amino acids. With V trimmed by 6 bases and J by 3 bases, 7 bases remained unmatched. CDR1 is MGHRA, CDR2 YSYEKL, per germline. The CDR3 DNA follows: TGCGCCAGCAGACGATCCGGGACAGCTAATGAAAAACTGTTTTTT. Protein: CASRRSGTANEKLFF.